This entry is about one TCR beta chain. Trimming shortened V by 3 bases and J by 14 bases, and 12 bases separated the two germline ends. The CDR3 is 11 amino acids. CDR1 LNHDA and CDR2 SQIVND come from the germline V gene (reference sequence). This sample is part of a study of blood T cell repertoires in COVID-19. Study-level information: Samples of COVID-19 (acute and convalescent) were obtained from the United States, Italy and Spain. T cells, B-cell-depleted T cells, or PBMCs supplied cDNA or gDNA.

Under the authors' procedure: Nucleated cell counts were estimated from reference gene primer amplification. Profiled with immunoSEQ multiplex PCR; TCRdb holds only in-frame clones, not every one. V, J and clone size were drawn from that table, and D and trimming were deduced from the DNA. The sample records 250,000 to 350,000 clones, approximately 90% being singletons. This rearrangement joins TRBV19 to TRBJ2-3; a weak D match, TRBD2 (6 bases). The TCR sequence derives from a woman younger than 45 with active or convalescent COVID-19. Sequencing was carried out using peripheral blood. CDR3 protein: CASSMREGRYF. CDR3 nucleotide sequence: TGTGCCAGTAGTATGCGGGAAGGTCGGTATTTT. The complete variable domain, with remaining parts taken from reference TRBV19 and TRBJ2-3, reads DGGITQSPKYLFRKEGQNVTLSCEQNLNHDAMYWYRQDPGQGLRLIYYSQIVNDFQKGDIAEGYSVSREKKESFPLTVTSAQKNPTAFYLCASSMREGRYFGPGTRLTVL.